Below, 20 T cell receptor beta chains from the same sample are listed, as sequenced in a study of T cell therapy after organ transplantation. Method: immunoSEQ multiplex PCR; TCRdb's copy keeps in-frame clones and lacks some. The top ten hold around a third of the sample, which has some 17,000 clones, about 85% seen once. The time point here: 20-29 weeks after completion of therapy. Antigen specificity for these receptors is unknown. Source: CD8+ T cells from blood, taken after autologous CMV-specific T cell therapy. All receptors come from a human patient who had received a solid organ transplant and had CMV disease. The T cells may partly be graft donor cells.

Remarks on this clone: A far larger clone is a single base away, which makes a read error likely. The chain uses TRBV11-3 and TRBJ1-2; the D gene is possibly TRBD1 (5 bases). Germline assignment: CDR1 SGHNT and CDR2 YENEEA. Trimming shortened V by 6 bases and J by 0 bases, and 17 bases separated the two germline ends. CDR3 length equals 16 residues. In DNA, the CDR3 is TGTGCCAGCAGTGGATATCAAGGACAACCTAACTATGGCTACACCTTC. Amino acid sequence: CASSGYQGQPNYGYTF.

J is TRBJ2-5 and V is TRBV4-2, with a possible D match to TRBD2 (6 bases). Germline loops: CDR1 LGHNA, CDR2 YNFKEQ. Trimming took 1 base from V and 5 from J, leaving 14 bases between them. This CDR3 is 15 amino acids long. The CDR3 region is CASSQGPWRGETQYF. The CDR3 DNA reads TGTGCCAGCAGCCAAGGTCCGTGGAGGGGTGAGACCCAGTACTTC.

The gene calls are TRBV6-6 and TRBJ2-5; D gene unclear. V was shortened by 2 bases and J by 3 bases, with 4 bases between the two germline ends. Germline lookup yields CDR1 MNHNY and CDR2 SVGAGI (reference sequence). The CDR3 spans 12 residues. This CDR3 is CASSYPEETQYF. The CDR3 DNA follows: TGTGCCAGCAGTTACCCCGAAGAGACCCAGTACTTC.

The V gene is TRBV27, the J gene TRBJ2-5; no clear D. The CDR3 runs to 16 residues. CDR1 and CDR2 from the germline V gene are MNHEY and SMNVEV (reference sequence). Deletions cut 0 bases from V and 5 bases from J, with 16 bases between. DNA for the CDR3: TGTGCCAGCAGTTTATCGACGGGTCGCAGTGGGGAGACCCAGTACTTC. It yields the protein CASSLSTGRSGETQYF.

CDR3 residues: CASSLHFQGDAFF. The CDR3 coding sequence is TGTGCCAGCAGCCTTCACTTCCAGGGAGACGCTTTCTTT. The genes are TRBV25-1 and TRBJ1-1, with a tentative D call TRBD1 (5 bases). V dropped 6 bases and J dropped 11 bases, with 19 bases sitting between them. Germline V gene sequence: CDR1 MGHDK, CDR2 SYGVNS. The CDR3 covers 13 residues.

The chain recombines TRBV29-1 with TRBJ2-7; D call uncertain. Trimming pared 1 base from V and 5 bases from J, leaving 12 bases between. CDR3 length: 13 amino acids. Germline V gene sequence: CDR1 SQVTM, CDR2 ANQGSEA. CDR3 amino acids: CSVEVRVGDEQYF. The CDR3 coding sequence is TGCAGCGTTGAAGTACGGGTTGGGGACGAGCAGTACTTC.

The chain has TRBV11-1 and TRBJ2-2; D unresolved. Germline V gene sequence: CDR1 SGHAT, CDR2 FQDESV (reference sequence). V dropped 8 bases and J dropped 0 bases, with 22 bases sitting between them. The CDR3 has 18 residues. The CDR3 here is CASRPRVGLGTNTGELFF. In DNA, the CDR3 is TGTGCCAGCCGCCCCCGGGTTGGGTTGGGCACGAACACCGGGGAGCTGTTTTTT. Filled out from reference TRBV11-1 and TRBJ2-2, the complete variable domain reads EAEVAQSPRYKITEKSQAVAFWCDPISGHATLYWYRQILGQGPELLVQFQDESVVDDSQLPKDRFSAERLKGVDSTLKIQPAELGDSAMYLCASRPRVGLGTNTGELFFGEGSRLTVL.

This chain links TRBV19 with TRBJ1-1; D gene uncertain. Looked up from germline, CDR1 is LNHDA and CDR2 is SQIVND (reference sequence). The CDR3 runs 13 residues. V lost 5 bases, J lost 3 bases, and 10 bases lay in between. The CDR3 sequence: CASSDGEYTEAFF. For the CDR3, the DNA is TGTGCCAGTAGTGATGGGGAATACACTGAAGCTTTCTTT.

Only a few counts were recorded for this clone. The rearrangement links TRBV6-4 to TRBJ1-1; 8 nucleotides line up with TRBD1. The CDR3 spans 14 residues. J gave up 4 bases and V 7 bases, and 8 bases lay outside the gene matches. Germline V gene sequence: CDR1 MRHNA, CDR2 SNTAGT. Here the CDR3 DNA reads TGTGCCAGCACCCTCGGTACAGGGGGCACTGAAGCTTTCTTT. It specifies CASTLGTGGTEAFF.

The chain joins TRBV5-6 to TRBJ1-1; 9 positions match TRBD1. J lost 6 bases, V lost 1 base, and 1 base had no gene match. Germline V gene data show CDR1 as SGHDT and CDR2 as YYEEEE. The CDR3 runs 13 residues. CDR3 amino acids: CASSLTGGPEAFF. The CDR3 nucleotides read TGTGCCAGCAGCTTGACAGGGGGCCCTGAAGCTTTCTTT.

The CDR3 nucleotides are TGTGCCAGTAGTGACACCGGGACATCTGGAAACACCATATATTTT. This gives the protein CASSDTGTSGNTIYF. The chain carries TRBV19 and TRBJ1-3; tentatively, D is TRBD1 (6 bases). CDR3 length: 15 amino acids. Trimming shortened V by 5 bases and J by 1 base, and 12 bases separated the two germline ends. The germline V gene has CDR1 LNHDA and CDR2 SQIVND (reference sequence). Combining the CDR3 with reference TRBV19 and TRBJ1-3 gives the whole variable domain DGGITQSPKYLFRKEGQNVTLSCEQNLNHDAMYWYRQDPGQGLRLIYYSQIVNDFQKGDIAEGYSVSREKKESFPLTVTSAQKNPTAFYLCASSDTGTSGNTIYFGEGSWLTVV.

Turning to this clone: At the DNA level, this CDR3 is encoded by other sequences in the same sample as well. This rearrangement joins TRBV6-6 to TRBJ2-2; D is possibly TRBD1 or TRBD2 (5 bases each). V was trimmed by 2 bases and J by 2 bases, leaving 9 bases between them. The CDR3 has 15 amino acids. CDR1 is MNHNY and CDR2 is SVGAGI in the germline V gene (reference sequence). CDR3 bases: TGTGCCAGCAGTTACGATGGGACCAACACCGGGGAGCTGTTTTTT. Protein product: CASSYDGTNTGELFF.

The chain couples TRBV30 to TRBJ1-1; no clear D gene. Germline V gene data show CDR1 as GTSNPN and CDR2 as SVGIG (reference sequence). The V gene lost 5 bases and the J gene lost 1 base, with 8 bases spanning the gap. CDR3 length equals 12 residues. For the CDR3, the DNA is TGTGCCTGGGACGAGGGGAACACTGAAGCTTTCTTT. Translation gives CAWDEGNTEAFF.

This clone was seen only a few times. The chain couples TRBV5-4 to TRBJ2-1; 9 nucleotides align to TRBD2. CDR3 size: 16 residues. Trimming cost V 0 bases and J 8 bases; bases outside gene matches: 9. In germline, CDR1 is SGHNT, CDR2 YYREEE (reference sequence). The CDR3 DNA reads TGTGCCAGCAGCTTGGGTAGCGGGAGCTTATTTGATGAGCAGTTCTTC. Translating gives CASSLGSGSLFDEQFF.

The table lists this clone with a few counts. Different DNA sequences within this sample yield the same CDR3. This chain joins TRBV6-4 and TRBJ2-1; 9 bases agree with TRBD1. Germline trimming cut 0 bases from V and 6 bases from J; bases unmatched to any gene: 0. The CDR3 has 14 residues. The germline V gene encodes CDR1 MRHNA and CDR2 SNTAGT. The CDR3 loop reads CASSDSTGGNEQFF. DNA for the CDR3: TGTGCCAGCAGTGACTCGACAGGGGGCAATGAGCAGTTCTTC.

The genes are TRBV27 and TRBJ1-2; 9 positions agree with TRBD1. Germline values: CDR1 MNHEY, CDR2 SMNVEV (reference sequence). V dropped 6 bases and J dropped 6; count of bases not matched to a gene: 8. CDR3 length: 14 amino acids. The CDR3 loop reads CASSFTGTGNGYTF. DNA of the CDR3: TGTGCCAGCAGCTTCACCGGGACAGGGAATGGCTACACCTTC.

This clone was counted once. This chain links TRBV9 with TRBJ1-1; D perhaps matches TRBD1 (5 bases). Germline lookup yields CDR1 SGDLS and CDR2 YYNGEE. Trimming cost V 4 bases and J 5 bases, with 15 bases left between them. The CDR3 totals 14 residues. Written as DNA, the CDR3 is TGTGCCAGCAGCCCGAGTGGGGGGACGACTGAAGCTTTCTTT. Its translation: CASSPSGGTTEAFF.

This chain links TRBV5-8 with TRBJ2-7; D is uncertain. Germline CDR1 SGHTS, CDR2 YDEGEE. The CDR3 loop spans 12 amino acids. Trimming removed 4 bases at V and 0 bases at J, with 5 bases between. The CDR3 loop reads CASSLSSYEQYF. The DNA of the CDR3 is TGTGCCAGCAGCCTGAGCTCCTACGAGCAGTACTTC.

This clone has only one observation. This chain joins TRBV27 and TRBJ2-2; either TRBD1 or TRBD2 may fit D (5 bases each). Germline CDR1 reads MNHEY; CDR2 reads SMNVEV (reference sequence). The CDR3 has 14 amino acids. V shed 5 bases and J shed 3 bases, with 10 bases lying between them. CDR3 loop: CASSARDHTGELFF. CDR3 DNA: TGTGCCAGCAGTGCCCGGGACCACACCGGGGAGCTGTTTTTT.

The V and J genes are TRBV4-3 and TRBJ2-7; 7 nucleotides align to TRBD2. The germline V gene has CDR1 LGHNA and CDR2 YSLEER. V trimming: 1 base; J trimming: 0 bases; junction bases outside the gene matches: 6. This CDR3 is 16 amino acids long. This CDR3 is CASSQAARGNSYEQYF. The DNA of the CDR3 is TGCGCCAGCAGCCAAGCAGCGCGGGGGAACTCCTACGAGCAGTACTTC.